One sample yielded the 29 T cell receptor beta chains listed below, sequenced in a study of blood T cell repertoires in COVID-19. TCRdb's table, derived via immunoSEQ multiplex PCR, lists solely in-frame clones and lacks some. The sample consists of more than 85,000 clones, about 88% of them appearing once. The specimen sequenced was peripheral blood. The source is a woman older than 75 with acute or convalescent COVID-19.

This clone occurred once. The chain links TRBV3-1 (or the pseudogene TRBV3-2) to TRBJ2-2; TRBD2 agrees at 8 bases. This CDR3 has 15 residues. The ends lost 4 bases at V and 6 bases at J; junction bases unmatched: 7. Germline CDR1 LGHDT, CDR2 YNNKEL (reference sequence). CDR3 sequence (DNA): TGTGCCAGCAGCCCATCGGGACTAGGGTCCGGGGAGCTGTTTTTT. It translates to CASSPSGLGSGELFF.

The chain combines TRBV5-1 with TRBJ2-5, with 7 bases fitting TRBD2. The V gene's germline CDR1 is SGHRS and CDR2 YFSETQ. The CDR3 spans 14 residues. Trimming removed 3 bases from V and 3 bases from J; junction bases left unmatched: 5. This CDR3 is CASSWGLPKETQYF. The CDR3 region has the DNA TGCGCCAGCAGCTGGGGACTACCCAAAGAGACCCAGTACTTC. Supplemented by reference TRBV5-1 and TRBJ2-5, the full variable domain reads KAGVTQTPRYLIKTRGQQVTLSCSPISGHRSVSWYQQTPGQGLQFLFEYFSETQRNKGNFPGRFSGRQFSNSRSEMNVSTLELGDSALYLCASSWGLPKETQYFGPGTRLLVL.

This clone was seen just once. The chain uses TRBV24-1 and TRBJ2-1; D call uncertain. From germline, CDR1 is KGHDR and CDR2 SFDVKD. This CDR3 contains 15 residues. V lost 3 bases to trimming and J lost 8 bases, with 16 bases between them. In DNA, the CDR3 is TGTGCCACCAGTGATCGACTGAATACTGGCTATGAGCAGTTCTTC. It is translated as CATSDRLNTGYEQFF.

The chain has TRBV2 and TRBJ2-2; D unresolved. The germline V and J ends were trimmed by 1 base and 6 bases, with 9 bases remaining between them. The germline V gene encodes CDR1 SNHLY and CDR2 FYNNEI. The CDR3 covers 14 residues. CDR3: CASSEGRLAGELFF. In DNA form, the CDR3 reads TGTGCCAGCAGTGAAGGCAGGTTGGCCGGGGAGCTGTTTTTT.

The chain uses TRBV5-5 and TRBJ1-4, with 9 bases that match TRBD1. Per the germline V gene, CDR1 is SGHKS and CDR2 is YYEKEE (reference sequence). After removal of 3 bases from V and 7 bases from J, the junction contained 4 bases not matched to a gene. This CDR3 is built from 14 residues. CDR3 DNA sequence: TGTGCCAGCAGCTCGACAGGGGGAGGTGAAAAACTGTTTTTT. Translation: CASSSTGGGEKLFF.

The chain combines TRBV5-1 with TRBJ2-1; D might be TRBD2 (6 bases). The CDR3 is made up of 18 amino acids. Trimming left V 4 bases short and J 8 bases short, with 28 bases between. Germline lookup yields CDR1 SGHRS and CDR2 YFSETQ. CDR3 nucleotides: TGCGCCAGCAGCCCCATCCCGATTGGACTATTTAGTCGAGATGAGCAGTTCTTC. Translating it yields CASSPIPIGLFSRDEQFF. The complete variable domain, with remaining parts taken from reference TRBV5-1 and TRBJ2-1, reads KAGVTQTPRYLIKTRGQQVTLSCSPISGHRSVSWYQQTPGQGLQFLFEYFSETQRNKGNFPGRFSGRQFSNSRSEMNVSTLELGDSALYLCASSPIPIGLFSRDEQFFGPGTRLTVL.

This clone was recorded once. The chain is built from TRBV7-2 and TRBJ2-1, with TRBD1 identical over 7 bases. From germline, CDR1 is SGHTA and CDR2 FQGNSA. J gave up 9 bases and V 3 bases, and 8 bases lay outside the gene matches. The CDR3 sequence is 14 residues long. CDR3 sequence reads: CASSFYSKGAEQFF. The DNA for the CDR3 is TGTGCCAGCAGCTTCTACTCGAAGGGGGCTGAGCAGTTCTTC.

The genes are TRBV28 and TRBJ1-6; 9 nucleotides agree with TRBD1. The CDR3 has 14 amino acids. V shed 6 bases and J 8 bases; nucleotides not matched to a gene: 5. The germline V gene encodes CDR1 MDHEN and CDR2 SYDVKM. CDR3 sequence reads: CASRPGTGYSPLHF. The CDR3 region has the DNA TGTGCCAGCAGGCCCGGGACAGGGTATTCACCCCTCCACTTT.

This chain connects TRBV7-9 to TRBJ1-4; perhaps TRBD1 as D (5 bases). This CDR3 spans 16 amino acids. Looked up from germline, CDR1 is SEHNR and CDR2 is FQNEAQ (reference sequence). V was trimmed by 4 bases and J by 0 bases, leaving 12 bases between them. The CDR3 is CASSSGETATNEKLFF. As DNA, the CDR3 is TGTGCCAGCAGCTCGGGGGAGACAGCAACTAATGAAAAACTGTTTTTT. Looking up the rest from reference TRBV7-9 and TRBJ1-4 gives the full variable domain: DTGVSQNPRHKITKRGQNVTFRCDPISEHNRLYWYRQTLGQGPEFLTYFQNEAQLEKSRLLSDRFSAERPKGSFSTLEIQRTEQGDSAMYLCASSSGETATNEKLFFGSGTQLSVL.

This chain uses TRBV5-1 with TRBJ1-1; D gene uncertain. V lost 4 bases and J lost 1, with 8 bases in between. From germline, CDR1 is SGHRS and CDR2 YFSETQ. This CDR3 is built from 13 residues. The chain's CDR3 is CASSLGKNTEAFF. In DNA, the CDR3 is TGCGCCAGCAGCCTCGGGAAGAACACTGAAGCTTTCTTT.

V gene TRBV19 combines with J gene TRBJ2-2; D possibly corresponds to TRBD2 (5 bases). CDR3 size: 16 residues. The germline V gene has CDR1 LNHDA and CDR2 SQIVND (reference sequence). The ends were cut back, 5 bases at V and 0 bases at J, with 13 bases in the middle. Here the CDR3 DNA reads TGTGCCAGTAGTCGGGAATCCACCCCGAACACCGGGGAGCTGTTTTTT. Its translation is CASSRESTPNTGELFF.

The V and J genes are TRBV3-1 (or the pseudogene TRBV3-2) and TRBJ2-7; TRBD2 matches 7 bases. Trimming at V came to 3 bases and at J to 5 bases, leaving 4 bases not matched to a gene. Germline V gene data show CDR1 as LGHDT and CDR2 as YNNKEL (reference sequence). The CDR3 runs 13 residues. In DNA form, the CDR3 reads TGTGCCAGCAGCCAGGGAACTAGCGACGAGCAGTACTTC. Translation: CASSQGTSDEQYF.

The rearrangement uses TRBV6-6 and TRBJ1-1; D is ambiguous. This CDR3 is 14 amino acids long. V lost 7 bases and J 7 bases, leaving 19 bases between the germline ends. The germline CDR1 and CDR2 sequences are MNHNY and SVGAGI (reference sequence). The CDR3 sequence: CASTLAEENVEAFF. In DNA form, the CDR3 reads TGTGCCAGCACCCTCGCCGAGGAGAATGTTGAAGCTTTCTTT.

This rearrangement joins TRBV12-3 or TRBV12-4 to TRBJ1-3; D call uncertain. The CDR3 spans 11 residues. Trimming removed 6 bases from V and 6 bases from J, with 6 bases in between. CDR3 residues: CASSLPNTIYF. Written as DNA, the CDR3 is TGTGCCAGCAGCCTCCCAAACACCATATATTTT.

This chain links TRBV7-2 with TRBJ1-3, with 7 bases identical to TRBD1. The CDR3 spans 15 residues. Germline V gene lookup returns CDR1 SGHTA and CDR2 FQGNSA. V shed 5 bases, J shed 0 bases, and the junction held 4 bases outside the gene matches. The CDR3 here is CASSIRQGSGNTIYF. As DNA, the CDR3 is TGTGCCAGCAGCATCCGACAGGGCTCTGGAAACACCATATATTTT.

As concerns this clone: Other DNA variants within this sample encode the same CDR3. The chain links TRBV6-5 to TRBJ1-6; D is unresolved. Trimming took 3 bases from V and 1 from J, leaving 4 bases between them. This CDR3 has 14 residues. Germline CDR1 is MNHEY and CDR2 is SVGAGI. This CDR3 is CASSYYSYNSPLHF. The CDR3 coding sequence is TGTGCCAGCAGTTATTATTCCTATAATTCACCCCTCCACTTT.

This chain joins TRBV3-1 (or the pseudogene TRBV3-2) and TRBJ2-2, with D tentatively TRBD2 (6 bases). The CDR3 has 19 amino acids. V lost 0 bases, J lost 4 bases, and 21 bases lay in between. Germline CDR1 is LGHDT and CDR2 is YNNKEL (reference sequence). The CDR3 loop is CASSQDPEAGRTGTGELFF. CDR3 nucleotide sequence: TGTGCCAGCAGCCAAGATCCCGAAGCGGGCAGGACGGGCACCGGGGAGCTGTTTTTT.

The V call is TRBV11-2, the J call TRBJ2-3; TRBD2 matches 13 bases. The CDR3 is made up of 18 amino acids. The trim removed 1 base at V and 1 base at J, leaving 5 bases unmatched. Germline assignment: CDR1 SGHAT and CDR2 FQNNGV. The CDR3 bases are TGTGCCAGCAGCTTAGTCTGGACTAGCGGGAGAGGCACAGATACGCAGTATTTT. Translation: CASSLVWTSGRGTDTQYF.

The CDR3: CASTLRDINEKLFF. As DNA, the CDR3 is TGTGCCAGCACCCTCCGGGACATAAATGAAAAACTGTTTTTT. V is TRBV6-5 and J is TRBJ1-4, with D tentatively TRBD1 (6 bases). CDR1 is MNHEY, CDR2 SVGAGI, per germline. This CDR3 spans 14 amino acids. V gave up 7 bases and J gave up 5 bases, with 14 bases separating them.

The chain combines TRBV6-2 or TRBV6-3 with TRBJ1-2; tentatively, D is TRBD1 (5 bases). The CDR3 runs to 16 residues. Germline CDR1 MNHEY, CDR2 SVGEGT. The V gene lost 0 bases and the J gene lost 1 base, with 12 bases spanning the gap. CDR3 amino acids: CASSYSDSSFNYGYTF. CDR3 bases: TGTGCCAGCAGTTACTCTGACAGCTCCTTTAACTATGGCTACACCTTC.

The V and J genes are TRBV30 and TRBJ1-1; 7 positions agree with TRBD1. The J segment lost 5 bases and the V segment lost 3 bases, leaving 9 bases of the junction unmatched. The CDR3 loop spans 14 amino acids. Germline V gene data show CDR1 as GTSNPN and CDR2 as SVGIG (reference sequence). The CDR3 bases are TGTGCCTGGAGAGGGGGCCTTAGTGGAACTGAAGCTTTCTTT. It yields the protein CAWRGGLSGTEAFF.

The gene calls are TRBV30 and TRBJ1-5, with 10 bases aligning to TRBD1. Germline CDR1 reads GTSNPN; CDR2 reads SVGIG (reference sequence). V shed 2 bases and J 3 bases; nucleotides not matched to a gene: 4. CDR3 length: 15 amino acids. CDR3 residues: CAWSLTGGINQPQHF. CDR3 DNA sequence: TGTGCCTGGAGTCTGACAGGGGGCATCAATCAGCCCCAGCATTTT.

The CDR3 nucleotides read TGCGCCAGCAGACCGACGGAGGCTGGAAACACCATATATTTT. It translates to CASRPTEAGNTIYF. The chain uses TRBV5-1 and TRBJ1-3; D call uncertain. The length of the CDR3 is 14 residues. Germline CDR1 reads SGHRS; CDR2 reads YFSETQ. Trimming took 5 bases from V and 2 from J, leaving 11 bases between them.

This rearrangement joins TRBV5-4 to TRBJ1-2; a possible D gene is TRBD1 (6 bases). The CDR3 is 14 amino acids. Germline CDR1 is SGHNT and CDR2 is YYREEE (reference sequence). Trimming left V 0 bases short and J 6 bases short, with 12 bases between. CDR3 sequence: CASSLGQAINGYTF. DNA of the CDR3: TGTGCCAGCAGCTTGGGACAGGCTATCAATGGCTACACCTTC.

The V gene is TRBV19, the J gene TRBJ2-5; TRBD2 might be the D (7 bases). This CDR3 spans 16 amino acids. V was trimmed by 3 bases and J by 0 bases, leaving 14 bases between them. The germline V gene has CDR1 LNHDA and CDR2 SQIVND (reference sequence). DNA of the CDR3: TGTGCCAGTAGTATTCAGGAGCGGGACAACCAAGAGACCCAGTACTTC. This encodes CASSIQERDNQETQYF.

V gene TRBV2 combines with J gene TRBJ2-3; D is undetermined. CDR1 and CDR2 from the germline V gene are SNHLY and FYNNEI. The V end was cut by 7 bases, the J end by 6 bases, with 14 bases between. The CDR3 has 13 residues. The CDR3 loop is CASNRFIRDTQYF. Here the CDR3 DNA reads TGTGCCAGCAATCGGTTCATCAGGGATACGCAGTATTTT.

To note about this clone: The sample has other DNA sequences that encode this CDR3 too. This CDR3 reads CASSSGQPNYGYTF. CDR3 bases: TGCGCCAGCAGCTCGGGACAGCCAAACTATGGCTACACCTTC. V gene TRBV5-1 combines with J gene TRBJ1-2; TRBD1 matches 7 bases. The junction had 4 bases not matched to a gene; V was cut back by 3 bases and J by 2 bases. The V gene's germline CDR1 is SGHRS and CDR2 YFSETQ. CDR3 size: 14 residues.

The genes are TRBV7-2 and TRBJ2-1; 7 nucleotides match TRBD1. With V trimmed by 1 base and J by 4 bases, 7 bases remained unmatched. Germline values: CDR1 SGHTA, CDR2 FQGNSA. The CDR3 loop spans 16 amino acids. The CDR3 bases are TGTGCCAGCAGCTTAGTAGGTGGGACAGCATACAATGAGCAGTTCTTC. Protein sequence: CASSLVGGTAYNEQFF.

This clone was picked up a small number of times. The chain recombines TRBV6-2 or TRBV6-3 with TRBJ1-2, with 7 bases identical to TRBD1. The CDR3 is 13 residues long. Germline-derived CDR1 and CDR2 are MNHEY and SVGEGT. Trimming took 5 bases from V and 6 from J; bases not matched to a gene: 6. CDR3 region: CASSRRGGDGYTF. The CDR3 nucleotides read TGTGCCAGCAGTCGACGAGGGGGCGATGGCTACACCTTC.